These T cell receptor beta chains were read from a single sample in a study of blood T cell repertoires in COVID-19. Assay used: immunoSEQ multiplex PCR; TCRdb lists only in-frame clones, some missing. This table has about 240,000 clones, roughly nine tenths appearing once. The sequenced material came from peripheral blood. The origin of the receptors is a man in his sixties with acute or convalescent COVID-19. Both conserved end residues are trimmed from each CDR3. The D gene is left open where the match is weak.

d_call | v_call | cdr3_aa
TRBD2 | TRBV4-3 | ASSQLRTSGRVNEQF
. | TRBV15 | ATSRDQRLRHNEQF
TRBD2 | TRBV24-1 | ATSVASGSGTQY
TRBD2 | TRBV29-1 | SGGTSGPDEQF
TRBD2 | TRBV10-3 | AISDPTKKGLAGGSSYEQY
TRBD2 | TRBV19 | ASSISGTANTGELF
TRBD2 | TRBV9 | ASSVERLAGVAGELF
TRBD2 | TRBV12-5 | ASGNPLAGFSYNEQF
. | TRBV21-1 | ASSKERAQGVNTEAF
TRBD2 | TRBV29-1 | SASVSGTLSYNEQF
. | TRBV9 | ASSVGGAGANVLT
. | TRBV29-1 | SVEAGNYGYT
TRBD2 | TRBV6-2/TRBV6-3 | ASSYSRLAGVSRNEQF
TRBD1 | TRBV10-3 | AISSRRDRDHQPQH
TRBD2 | TRBV7-2 | ASSRHLSGIYNEQF
TRBD2 | TRBV28 | ASSLAGAPARGELF
. | TRBV4-3 | ASSQDRRRISNTGELF
TRBD1 | TRBV29-1 | SGRDRVDSYEQY
TRBD1 | TRBV25-1 | ASSESRTGGGNTIY
TRBD1 | TRBV10-3 | AISELGQGARQY
. | TRBV7-7 | ASSPRGTPQHNEQF
. | TRBV6-2/TRBV6-3 | ASSTPTKVNTGELF
. | TRBV28 | ATRPGQNTGELF
TRBD2 | TRBV18 | ASLPPGLAGVGETQY
. | TRBV6-2/TRBV6-3 | ASSYDVRVGSPLH
. | TRBV11-3 | ASSPGGISNTEAF
. | TRBV2 | ASSVSGVVTGELF
. | TRBV5-1 | ASSTPGDYEQY
. | TRBV7-2 | ASSGIQGYSGNTIY
. | TRBV3-1/TRBV3-2 | ASSQGGGDFFYEQY
TRBD1 | TRBV27 | ASSPWDRANEKLF
. | TRBV7-2 | ASSLEASPGYGYT
TRBD1 | TRBV11-3 | ASSLENRGAETQY
. | TRBV12-3/TRBV12-4 | ASKLTGWYGYT
. | TRBV4-1 | ASSQGDWGELF
TRBD1 | TRBV7-2 | ASSSPGQGAKTEAF
. | TRBV7-9 | ASGLVNEKLF
. | TRBV27 | ASSPTPPSSYEQY
TRBD1 | TRBV7-3 | ASSLTGSYSGANVLT
. | TRBV27 | ASMRTVSNEQF
TRBD2 | TRBV29-1 | SVELAAGAKNIQY
TRBD1 | TRBV6-2/TRBV6-3 | ASSDRGSNTEAF
. | TRBV25-1 | ASSAYRKTSSYEQY
. | TRBV30 | AWSVLPGNTIY
. | TRBV30 | AWSDGPRGYT
TRBD2 | TRBV7-3 | ASSLGLAGVSDTQY
TRBD1 | TRBV2 | ASSIINRGSSGNTIY
. | TRBV7-8 | ASSLRRGPNQPQH